This T cell receptor (beta chain) was documented in a study of shared clonotypes between healthy human individuals. Germline V gene sequence: CDR1 SEHNR, CDR2 FQNEAQ (reference sequence). The CDR3 runs to 13 residues. Trimming took 5 bases from V and 6 from J; bases not matched to a gene: 5. Only in-frame clones appear in the TCRdb table, and some are missing; sequencing was by immunoSEQ multiplex PCR. The sample includes over 2 million clones, 85% to 95% of them seen just once. The chain combines TRBV7-9 with TRBJ1-1, with 8 bases matching TRBD1. The sequenced sample was naive CD4+ T cells from PBMCs. Indicated subset: CD45RA+ positively selected. This TCR derives from a man younger than 35 in good health. Some clones in this sample may be carry-over from other donors' samples. The CDR3 DNA reads as TGTGCCAGCAGCCGACAGGGGTTCGCTGAAGCTTTCTTT. This encodes CASSRQGFAEAFF.